The 15 T cell receptor beta chains given below trace back to one sample, sequenced in a study of cytomegalovirus exposure and HLA in healthy donors. PCR involved 60 Vbeta and 13 Jbeta primers. Libraries were prepared by immunoSEQ multiplex PCR; TCRdb keeps only in-frame clonotypes and omits some of them. The repertoire holds some 80,000 clones, with about 78% as singletons. The source material was PBMCs. The receptor source for this set is a man aged 40-55 years in good health and CMV-seronegative.

A single count supports this clone. This chain connects TRBV5-1 to TRBJ2-2, with D hard to call. The germline gives CDR1 SGHRS, CDR2 YFSETQ. This CDR3 is 13 amino acids long. The V and J ends lost 4 bases and 13 bases respectively, with 17 bases between them. The CDR3 here is CASSLDGPPGLFF. CDR3 sequence (DNA): TGCGCCAGCAGCCTCGATGGGCCCCCCGGGCTGTTTTTT.

The chain combines TRBV5-1 with TRBJ1-1; TRBD1 agrees at 9 bases. The ends lost 3 bases at V and 5 bases at J; junction bases unmatched: 5. CDR1 is SGHRS and CDR2 is YFSETQ in the germline V gene. The CDR3 runs 14 residues. The CDR3 loop is CASSSGTGSTEAFF. Here the CDR3 DNA reads TGCGCCAGCAGCTCGGGGACAGGGTCTACTGAAGCTTTCTTT.

The chain is built from TRBV11-2 and TRBJ2-7; a weak D match, TRBD1 (5 bases). Trimming cost V 1 base and J 0 bases, with 13 bases left between them. Germline V gives CDR1 SGHAT, CDR2 FQNNGV. The CDR3 totals 16 residues. The CDR3 coding sequence is TGTGCCAGCAGCTTAGCCCAGGGCCAAAGCTCCTACGAGCAGTACTTC. Amino acid sequence: CASSLAQGQSSYEQYF.

The chain carries TRBV29-1 and TRBJ1-1; 7 nucleotides match TRBD1. J was trimmed by 5 bases and V by 0 bases; bases with no gene match: 6. CDR1 is SQVTM and CDR2 is ANQGSEA in the germline V gene. The CDR3 contains 14 residues. In DNA, the CDR3 is TGCAGCGTTGAAGACGGCAGGGGGAGGACTGAAGCTTTCTTT. It yields the protein CSVEDGRGRTEAFF.

The V and J genes are TRBV5-1 and TRBJ2-7, with D unresolved. Germline V CDR1 and CDR2: SGHRS, YFSETQ. V was cut by 0 bases and J by 4 bases, with 8 bases left in between. This CDR3 spans 13 amino acids. The CDR3 DNA follows: TGCGCCAGCAGCTTGGGGTCGGGTTACGAGCAGTACTTC. Amino acids: CASSLGSGYEQYF.

The chain is built from TRBV7-3 and TRBJ2-3, with D perhaps TRBD2 (5 bases). V was pared by 4 bases and J by 4 bases, with 9 bases between. In germline, CDR1 is SGHTA, CDR2 FQGTGA. The length of the CDR3 is 13 residues. The CDR3 nucleotides are TGTGCCAGCAGCTCAGCGGTCCCAGATACGCAGTATTTT. It encodes CASSSAVPDTQYF.

CDR3 residues: CASSPGQGASVQYF. The CDR3 region has the DNA TGTGCCAGTAGTCCGGGACAGGGGGCTAGTGTCCAGTACTTC. The chain employs TRBV19 and TRBJ2-7; 12 nucleotides match TRBD1. The CDR3 contains 14 residues. Germline V gene data show CDR1 as LNHDA and CDR2 as SQIVND (reference sequence). V was pared by 5 bases and J by 10 bases, with 9 bases of the junction left unmatched. Drawing the rest from reference TRBV19 and TRBJ2-7, the complete variable domain is DGGITQSPKYLFRKEGQNVTLSCEQNLNHDAMYWYRQDPGQGLRLIYYSQIVNDFQKGDIAEGYSVSREKKESFPLTVTSAQKNPTAFYLCASSPGQGASVQYFGPGTRLTVT.

This rearrangement joins TRBV5-1 to TRBJ1-5; perhaps TRBD1 as D (6 bases). Germline CDR1 reads SGHRS; CDR2 reads YFSETQ. V dropped 0 bases and J dropped 4 bases, with 8 bases sitting between them. This CDR3 contains 14 residues. CDR3: CASSLGGPNQPQHF. CDR3 DNA: TGCGCCAGCAGCTTGGGGGGGCCAAATCAGCCCCAGCATTTT. Supplemented by reference TRBV5-1 and TRBJ1-5, the full variable domain reads KAGVTQTPRYLIKTRGQQVTLSCSPISGHRSVSWYQQTPGQGLQFLFEYFSETQRNKGNFPGRFSGRQFSNSRSEMNVSTLELGDSALYLCASSLGGPNQPQHFGDGTRLSIL.

This clone is a singleton in its sample. This chain uses TRBV19 with TRBJ2-6, with a weak D call TRBD2 (6 bases). The CDR3 spans 14 residues. Trimming took off 5 bases at V and 1 base at J, with 6 bases between the two ends. CDR1 and CDR2 (germline): LNHDA, SQIVND (reference sequence). DNA for the CDR3: TGTGCCAGTAGTCGGGAGTCTGGGGCCAACGTCCTGACTTTC. This encodes CASSRESGANVLTF.

Only a few counts were recorded for this clone. The rearrangement links TRBV6-5 to TRBJ2-7; TRBD1 matches at 7 bases. V gave up 6 bases and J gave up 5 bases; unmatched junction bases: 7. CDR1 is MNHEY and CDR2 is SVGAGI in the germline V gene. The CDR3 length is 13 residues. CDR3 sequence: CASRRQGVNEQYF. CDR3 DNA: TGTGCCAGCAGGAGACAGGGAGTCAACGAGCAGTACTTC.

The chain has TRBV28 and TRBJ2-1; the match to TRBD2 covers 7 bases. CDR1 and CDR2 from the germline V gene are MDHEN and SYDVKM. This CDR3 is 14 amino acids long. J lost 7 bases, V lost 1 base, and 4 bases had no gene match. The chain's CDR3 is CASSLSRGGNEQFF. CDR3 nucleotides: TGTGCCAGCAGTTTATCCCGGGGAGGGAATGAGCAGTTCTTC.

The CDR3 nucleotides read TGTGCTAGTGGACGGTCAGGGGTCGTAACCGAACTGAACACTGAAGCTTTCTTT. This sequence encodes CASGRSGVVTELNTEAFF. The chain is built from TRBV12-5 and TRBJ1-1; maybe TRBD1 (6 bases). The CDR3 extends over 18 amino acids. Trimming shortened V by 6 bases and J by 0 bases, and 23 bases separated the two germline ends. Germline values: CDR1 LGHNT, CDR2 FRNRAP.

The DNA of the CDR3 is TGTGCCAGCAGTTTATCGAGTGTCAATGAGCAGTTCTTC. Protein: CASSLSSVNEQFF. J is TRBJ2-1 and V is TRBV27; unclear D gene. V lost 0 bases and J 6 bases, leaving 6 bases between the germline ends. The germline CDR1 and CDR2 sequences are MNHEY and SMNVEV (reference sequence). CDR3 size: 13 residues.

The genes are TRBV11-2 and TRBJ2-5; TRBD1 might be the D (5 bases). The CDR3 totals 17 residues. The V end lost 4 bases, the J end lost 1 base, and 19 bases lay between the germline ends. The V gene's germline CDR1 is SGHAT and CDR2 FQNNGV. The CDR3 loop reads CASSSQPHARGQETQYF. DNA for the CDR3: TGTGCCAGCAGCTCCCAACCCCATGCTAGGGGCCAAGAGACCCAGTACTTC. Full variable domain (rest looked up from reference TRBV11-2 and TRBJ2-5): EAGVAQSPRYKIIEKRQSVAFWCNPISGHATLYWYQQILGQGPKLLIQFQNNGVVDDSQLPKDRFSAERLKGVDSTLKIQPAKLEDSAVYLCASSSQPHARGQETQYFGPGTRLLVL.

The V and J genes are TRBV19 and TRBJ2-2; D might be TRBD1 (5 bases). Per the germline V gene, CDR1 is LNHDA and CDR2 is SQIVND (reference sequence). V was trimmed by 2 bases and J by 1 base, leaving 8 bases between them. The CDR3 is 15 amino acids. CDR3 sequence (DNA): TGTGCCAGTAGTATACAAGGGGTGAACACCGGGGAGCTGTTTTTT. Translated, it gives CASSIQGVNTGELFF.